The sequence of this TCR beta chain was determined in a study of CD8 T cells in ankylosing spondylitis. TCRdb processed the 5' RACE reads anew with MiXCR; each CDR3 protein has one entry. The sample shows a few hundred thousand distinct CDR3 sequences, around 21% of them seen only once. Study-level points and caveats: In ankylosing spondylitis blood, a motif of seven to nine highly homologous TCR beta variants appeared characteristic.

In its sample, this clonotype was seen a few times. What it binds is not known. Deletions cut 2 bases from V and 1 base from J, with 11 bases between. This CDR3 comprises 15 residues. Germline V gene sequence: CDR1 SGHTA, CDR2 FQGNSA. The sequencing sample was made of blood, either unsorted or a sorted T cell fraction (not recorded which). The rearrangement uses TRBV7-2 and TRBJ2-5; tentative D call: TRBD2 (6 bases). This TCR derives from a female donor with ankylosing spondylitis or in good health (not recorded which). The CDR3 region is CASSLWGDPQETQYF. The CDR3 bases are TGTGCCAGCAGCTTATGGGGGGACCCCCAAGAGACCCAGTACTTC.